This T cell receptor (beta chain) was identified during a study of T cell changes during pregnancy in multiple sclerosis. Produced via immunoSEQ multiplex PCR; TCRdb's table is partial and in-frame only. The table lists over 60,000 clones, roughly 91% of them singletons. The CDR3 has 16 amino acids. The germline gives CDR1 LNHNV, CDR2 YYDKDF (reference sequence). The V gene end was trimmed by 4 bases and the J gene end by 0 bases; junction bases not matched to a gene: 4. The sample holds one count of this clone. V usage is TRBV15 and J usage is TRBJ2-2, with TRBD1 matching 8 bases. Here the sequenced sample was peripheral blood, taken in the third trimester of pregnancy. The TCR comes from a female donor in good health, enrolled as a control in a pregnancy study. The CDR3 coding sequence is TGTGCCACCAGCACCCGGACAGGGTCGAACACCGGGGAGCTGTTTTTT. This codes for CATSTRTGSNTGELFF.